These 9 T cell receptor beta chains originate from one sample sequenced in a study of shared clonotypes between healthy human individuals. The repertoire was sequenced with immunoSEQ multiplex PCR; TCRdb's copy has only in-frame clones and lacks some. The sample has millions of clones, just over 90% seen once. Naive CD8 cells comprised CD45RO-negative, CCR7-positively selected cells, excluding terminally differentiated effector memory CD45RA+ cells. Sequences were obtained from naive CD8+ T cells from PBMCs. These receptors came from a man younger than 30 in good health. Some clones in this sample may be carry-over from other donors' samples.

V usage is TRBV27 and J usage is TRBJ2-7; 10 nucleotides line up with TRBD2. Germline V lookup: CDR1 MNHEY, CDR2 SMNVEV (reference sequence). V gave up 7 bases and J gave up 5 bases; unmatched junction bases: 8. This CDR3 is 14 amino acids long. In DNA, the CDR3 is TGTGCCAGCAACCCCGGGACTAGCGCAGACGAGCAGTACTTC. It is translated as CASNPGTSADEQYF.

V and J are TRBV2 and TRBJ2-7, with D possibly being TRBD1 (5 bases). The germline V gene has CDR1 SNHLY and CDR2 FYNNEI. Trimming left V 1 base short and J 6 bases short, with 16 bases between. The CDR3 is 15 residues long. The CDR3 reads CASSEGWAGNTEQYF. The CDR3 DNA sequence: TGTGCCAGCAGTGAAGGATGGGCAGGGAATACCGAGCAGTACTTC.

The chain joins TRBV6-6 to TRBJ2-5, with 9 bases identical to TRBD1. The CDR3 covers 16 residues. The germline V gene encodes CDR1 MNHNY and CDR2 SVGAGI (reference sequence). V trimming: 6 bases; J trimming: 4 bases; junction bases outside the gene matches: 12. CDR3 DNA: TGTGCCAGCAGCCCGGACAGGGGCCCACCACGAGAGACCCAGTACTTC. Its protein is CASSPDRGPPRETQYF.

The rearrangement links TRBV4-2 to TRBJ1-1, with TRBD1 identical over 8 bases. V lost 4 bases and J lost 3; bases outside the gene matches: 13. The CDR3 consists of 17 residues. Germline V gene data show CDR1 as LGHNA and CDR2 as YNFKEQ. CDR3 loop: CASSRPAGGQWDTEAFF. CDR3 nucleotide sequence: TGTGCCAGCAGCCGCCCTGCAGGGGGCCAATGGGACACTGAAGCTTTCTTT.

The V gene is TRBV11-2, the J gene TRBJ2-7, with D possibly matching TRBD2 (5 bases). The V end was cut by 4 bases, the J end by 4 bases, with 26 bases between. In germline, CDR1 is SGHAT, CDR2 FQNNGV. The CDR3 extends over 18 amino acids. The DNA of the CDR3 is TGTGCCAGCAGCTCGCGGATCGGGCCCGGGCGGGCCCCTTACGAGCAGTACTTC. It is translated as CASSSRIGPGRAPYEQYF.

J is TRBJ1-2 and V is TRBV28; 8 bases align to TRBD1. Germline V gene sequence: CDR1 MDHEN, CDR2 SYDVKM. The CDR3 contains 14 residues. The junction had 4 bases not matched to a gene; V was cut back by 5 bases and J by 2 bases. As DNA, the CDR3 is TGTGCCAGCAGTGATACAGGGGGGAACTATGGCTACACCTTC. It encodes CASSDTGGNYGYTF.

The CDR3: CASSARQGLVNTEAFF. The CDR3 DNA reads as TGTGCCAGCAGTGCTCGACAGGGATTGGTGAACACTGAAGCTTTCTTT. V is TRBV6-1 and J is TRBJ1-1; 7 bases map to TRBD1. The CDR3 covers 16 residues. V trimming: 4 bases; J trimming: 0 bases; junction bases outside the gene matches: 8. The germline V gene encodes CDR1 MNHNS and CDR2 SASEGT.

This chain uses TRBV7-2 with TRBJ2-3; TRBD2 aligns across 7 bases. The V segment lost 2 bases and the J segment 2 bases; nucleotides outside the gene matches: 7. CDR1 and CDR2 (germline): SGHTA, FQGNSA. This CDR3 is 16 amino acids long. CDR3 coding DNA: TGTGCCAGCAGCTTAACAAGAGCGGGGTTCACAGATACGCAGTATTTT. It encodes CASSLTRAGFTDTQYF.

V is TRBV14 and J is TRBJ2-1; the D is unclear. The CDR3 loop spans 14 amino acids. Germline V gene lookup returns CDR1 SGHDN and CDR2 FVKESK. Trimming took 4 bases from V and 10 from J, leaving 17 bases between them. DNA for the CDR3: TGTGCCAGCAGCCTGGGCCGGTTCCCCCCCGAGCAGTTCTTC. It specifies CASSLGRFPPEQFF. Based on the CDR3 plus reference TRBV14 and TRBJ2-1, the full variable domain is EAGVTQFPSHSVIEKGQTVTLRCDPISGHDNLYWYRRVMGKEIKFLLHFVKESKQDESGMPNNRFLAERTGGTYSTLKVQPAELEDSGVYFCASSLGRFPPEQFFGPGTRLTVL.